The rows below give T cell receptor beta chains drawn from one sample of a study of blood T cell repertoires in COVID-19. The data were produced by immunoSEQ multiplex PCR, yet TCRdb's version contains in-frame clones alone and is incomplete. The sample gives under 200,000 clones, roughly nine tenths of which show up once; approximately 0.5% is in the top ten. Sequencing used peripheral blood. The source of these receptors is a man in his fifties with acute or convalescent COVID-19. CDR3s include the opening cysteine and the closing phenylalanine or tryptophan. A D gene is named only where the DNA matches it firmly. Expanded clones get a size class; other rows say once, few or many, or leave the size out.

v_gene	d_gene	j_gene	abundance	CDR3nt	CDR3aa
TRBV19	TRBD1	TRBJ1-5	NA	TGTGCCAGTAGTATCCGGGACAGGGTGTTGAATCAGCCCCAGCATTTT	CASSIRDRVLNQPQHF
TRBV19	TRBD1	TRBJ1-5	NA	TGTGCCAGTACTCGACTGGGGACAGGGGGCTATAGCAATCAGCCCCAGCATTTT	CASTRLGTGGYSNQPQHF
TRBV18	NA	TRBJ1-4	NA	TGTGCCAGCTCCCTGACAGCAACTAATGAAAAACTGTTTTTT	CASSLTATNEKLFF
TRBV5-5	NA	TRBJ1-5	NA	TGTGCCAGCAGCTGGCGGCAGGGTATCAGCAATCAGCCCCAGCATTTT	CASSWRQGISNQPQHF
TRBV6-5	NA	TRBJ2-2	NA	TGTGCCAGCAGTTACTCAGGACAGTTAATCGCCGGGGAGCTGTTTTTT	CASSYSGQLIAGELFF
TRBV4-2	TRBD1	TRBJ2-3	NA	TGTGCCAGCAGCCAGGAATACAGGGGCGCAAGCACAGATACGCAGTATTTT	CASSQEYRGASTDTQYF
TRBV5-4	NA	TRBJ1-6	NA	TGTGCCACCCTGGATTCTGTAGCAAATTCACCCCTCCACTTT	CATLDSVANSPLHF
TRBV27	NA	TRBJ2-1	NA	TGTGCCAGCAGTTTTACAGGAGAGCAGTTCTTC	CASSFTGEQFF
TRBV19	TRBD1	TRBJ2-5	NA	TGTGCCAGCAGACAGGGCGTCCAAGAGACCCAGTACTTC	CASRQGVQETQYF
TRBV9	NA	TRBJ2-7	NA	TGTGCCAGCAGCCAATTACGGGAGCAGTACTTC	CASSQLREQYF
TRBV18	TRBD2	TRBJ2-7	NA	TGTGCCAGCTCACGGAACACCGGGACTAGCGGGCGAAGCTCCTACGAGCAGTACTTC	CASSRNTGTSGRSSYEQYF
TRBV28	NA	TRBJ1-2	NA	TGTGCCAGCAGAGTACAGGGTACTAACTATGGCTACACCTTC	CASRVQGTNYGYTF
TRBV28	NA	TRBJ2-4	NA	TGTGCCAGCAGTTTAGGGGACATAGGGCAAAACATTCAGTACTTC	CASSLGDIGQNIQYF
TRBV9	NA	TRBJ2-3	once	TGTGCCAGCAGCGTAGCCTCGGGACATGGGTCAATCACAGATACGCAGTATTTT	CASSVASGHGSITDTQYF
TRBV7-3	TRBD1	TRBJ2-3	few	TGTGCCGGACCGGTGTTCCAAGGACAGGCGGGCACAGATACGCAGTATTTT	CAGPVFQGQAGTDTQYF
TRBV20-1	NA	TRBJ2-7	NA	TGCAGTGCTAGCGGGAGCTACGAGCAGTACTTC	CSASGSYEQYF
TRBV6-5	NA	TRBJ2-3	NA	TGTGCCAGCAGGGTAGCGGTTAGCACAGATACGCAGTATTTT	CASRVAVSTDTQYF
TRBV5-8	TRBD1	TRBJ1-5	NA	TGTGCCAGCAGTTTGGGGACAGGCAATCAGCCCCAGCATTTT	CASSLGTGNQPQHF
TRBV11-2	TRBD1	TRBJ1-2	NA	TGTGCCAGCAGCTTAGAGGCGGCAGGGGGCGGCTACACCTTC	CASSLEAAGGGYTF
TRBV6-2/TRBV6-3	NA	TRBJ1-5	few	TGTGCCAGCAGTTGGACGGGAAGCAATCAGCCCCAGCATTTT	CASSWTGSNQPQHF
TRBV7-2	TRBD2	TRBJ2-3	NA	TGTGCCAGCAGCTTCTATGGGACTAGCGGGGGTGCTAGCACAGATACGCAGTATTTT	CASSFYGTSGGASTDTQYF
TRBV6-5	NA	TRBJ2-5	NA	TGTGCCAGCAGTTACGGCGGACAGACTACCGAGACCCAGTACTTC	CASSYGGQTTETQYF
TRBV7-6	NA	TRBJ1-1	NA	TGTGCCAGCAGCTTAGCGGCGGGTAGGAACACTGAAGCTTTCTTT	CASSLAAGRNTEAFF
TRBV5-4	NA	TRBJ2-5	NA	TGTGCCAGCAGCGCTCGGGCAGGGGTTGGGGGAGAGACCCAGTACTTC	CASSARAGVGGETQYF
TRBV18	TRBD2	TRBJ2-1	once	TGTGCCAGCTCACCTATTGTAGCGGGGGCCACCTACAATGAGCAGTTCTTC	CASSPIVAGATYNEQFF